The subject of this entry is one TCR beta chain. The antigen remains unidentified. This sample is part of a study of Ad26.COV2.S vaccination and SARS-CoV-2 variants. Indicated treatment: around 19 received Ad26.COV2.S at low or high dose, single or two shots; 5 received placebo; per-sample allocation not given. All samples were drawn on day 63, counting from the first vaccine or placebo injection. The donor was a Boston adult aged 18-55 years. Whole-study results and caveats: People given the vaccine had a wider spike-specific TCR breadth than placebo recipients did.

Unmatched junction bases numbered 7, after V lost 2 bases and J lost 5 bases. The germline V gene encodes CDR1 SGHTA and CDR2 FQGTGA. The CDR3 totals 16 residues. Assay: immunoSEQ multiplex PCR; the TCRdb copy retains only in-frame clones and omits some. This repertoire shows about 380,000 clones, around four fifths found once; its top ten account for just under 7.5%. The chain recombines TRBV7-3 with TRBJ2-1; 9 bases align to TRBD1. The sequencing used peripheral blood, collected in a trial of Ad26.COV2.S vaccine versus placebo. The TCR was taken from a person between 18 and 59 years old who received the Ad26.COV2.S COVID-19 vaccine or a placebo. The chain's CDR3 is CASSLGGQGGHNEQFF. CDR3 nucleotide sequence: TGTGCCAGCAGCTTAGGGGGACAGGGAGGGCACAATGAGCAGTTCTTC.